The 15 T cell receptor beta chains below were found in one sample sequenced in a study of T cell responses to AZD1222 COVID-19 vaccine. Here immunoSEQ multiplex PCR was the method, and the copy in TCRdb shows in-frame clones only, minus some. The sample consists of tens of thousands of clones, around nine tenths of them appearing once. This specimen consisted of peripheral blood, obtained 28 days after the second AZD1222 dose. The receptors originated from an adult who received the AZD1222 COVID-19 vaccine.

The V gene is TRBV19, the J gene TRBJ2-7; D not certain. This CDR3 has 14 amino acids. Germline-derived CDR1 and CDR2 are LNHDA and SQIVND (reference sequence). The V end was cut by 3 bases, the J end by 6 bases, with 15 bases between. DNA of the CDR3: TGTGCCAGTAGTATGAACAGAGAGATAAGCGAGCAGTACTTC. Protein product: CASSMNREISEQYF.

The chain recombines TRBV5-4 with TRBJ2-3; D is uncertain. The CDR3 is made up of 12 amino acids. The germline gives CDR1 SGHNT, CDR2 YYREEE (reference sequence). The ends were cut back, 0 bases at V and 6 bases at J, with 5 bases in the middle. CDR3 bases: TGTGCCAGCAGCTTGGCCGGGGATACGCAGTATTTT. This encodes CASSLAGDTQYF.

The rearrangement uses TRBV1 and TRBJ1-2; the table calls TRBD1, which could not be checked here. TRBV1 is shown as a pseudogene. This CDR3 is 16 amino acids long. CDR3 sequence (DNA): TGCACCAGCAGCCAGACGGGGACGGACAGGGACCATGGCTACACCTTC. As protein: CTSSQTGTDRDHGYTF.

V is TRBV20-1 and J is TRBJ2-1, with unresolved D. Trimming shortened V by 3 bases and J by 0 bases, and 12 bases separated the two germline ends. The CDR3 totals 15 residues. Germline V CDR1 and CDR2: DFQATT, SNEGSKA (reference sequence). CDR3 in amino acids: CSASEKPYSYNEQFF. CDR3 sequence (DNA): TGCAGTGCTAGTGAGAAGCCCTACTCCTACAATGAGCAGTTCTTC.

The sample holds one count of this clone. The chain recombines TRBV11-3 with TRBJ2-1; maybe TRBD2 (6 bases). The CDR3 loop spans 14 amino acids. V lost 4 bases and J lost 4, with 11 bases in between. CDR1 is SGHNT and CDR2 is YENEEA in the germline V gene. Here the CDR3 DNA reads TGTGCCAGCAGCTCCGGGGGACCTTACAATGAGCAGTTCTTC. As protein: CASSSGGPYNEQFF.

The chain is built from TRBV4-1 and TRBJ1-4; D is unresolved. CDR3 length: 15 residues. Trimming took off 1 base at V and 5 bases at J, with 11 bases between the two ends. Germline CDR1 and CDR2: MGHRA and YSYEKL. In DNA, the CDR3 is TGCGCCAGCAGCCAAGTCCGAAGTGGGAATGAAAAACTGTTTTTT. The encoded protein is CASSQVRSGNEKLFF.

The genes are TRBV19 and TRBJ2-1; the D is unclear. The CDR3 contains 15 residues. V was shortened by 3 bases and J by 0 bases, with 9 bases between the two germline ends. Per germline, CDR1 LNHDA and CDR2 SQIVND (reference sequence). As DNA, the CDR3 is TGTGCCAGTAGTATCAACCGAAACTCCTACAATGAGCAGTTCTTC. It yields the protein CASSINRNSYNEQFF.

The rearrangement links TRBV7-2 to TRBJ2-1, with 10 bases matching TRBD2. CDR1 and CDR2 from the germline V gene are SGHTA and FQGNSA. The CDR3 loop spans 18 amino acids. The V gene end was trimmed by 5 bases and the J gene end by 7 bases; junction bases not matched to a gene: 17. CDR3 amino acids: CASSLNFFLAGEVNEQFF. The CDR3 DNA reads TGTGCCAGCAGCCTTAATTTCTTCCTAGCGGGAGAGGTAAATGAGCAGTTCTTC.

V is TRBV6-1 and J is TRBJ2-7, with a weak D call TRBD1 (5 bases). There are 13 residues in the CDR3. The ends were cut back, 2 bases at V and 7 bases at J, with 12 bases in the middle. Looked up from germline, CDR1 is MNHNS and CDR2 is SASEGT. The CDR3 DNA follows: TGTGCCAGCAGTGAAATGGCTAGGACAGAGCAGTACTTC. It specifies CASSEMARTEQYF.

This rearrangement joins TRBV27 to TRBJ2-1; 9 bases match TRBD1. Germline CDR1 reads MNHEY; CDR2 reads SMNVEV (reference sequence). After removal of 5 bases from V and 1 base from J, the junction contained 9 bases not matched to a gene. The CDR3 totals 17 residues. This CDR3 reads CASSNRDRVYSYNEQFF. The CDR3 bases are TGTGCCAGCAGTAACCGGGACAGGGTATATTCCTACAATGAGCAGTTCTTC.

This clone has only one observation. V and J are TRBV24-1 and TRBJ2-3, with D maybe TRBD2 (6 bases). CDR3 length: 13 amino acids. Trimming shortened V by 4 bases and J by 6 bases, and 10 bases separated the two germline ends. Per germline, CDR1 KGHDR and CDR2 SFDVKD. CDR3 amino acids: CATSEGGTDTQYF. The CDR3 DNA follows: TGTGCCACCAGTGAGGGCGGGACGGATACGCAGTATTTT.

The chain uses TRBV2 and TRBJ2-7; tentatively, D is TRBD1 (6 bases). Germline CDR1 reads SNHLY; CDR2 reads FYNNEI. V was trimmed by 8 bases and J by 2 bases, leaving 16 bases between them. The CDR3 covers 14 residues. Written as DNA, the CDR3 is TGTGCCAGCGCCGAACAGGGAACCCCCTACGAGCAGTACTTC. Residues: CASAEQGTPYEQYF.

This chain connects TRBV5-4 to TRBJ1-2; possibly TRBD1 for D (5 bases). V lost 5 bases and J 8 bases, leaving 16 bases between the germline ends. The CDR3 totals 13 residues. Per the germline V gene, CDR1 is SGHNT and CDR2 is YYREEE (reference sequence). CDR3 amino acids: CASRGEKVSGYTF. CDR3 DNA: TGTGCCAGCAGGGGGGAGAAAGTTAGCGGCTACACCTTC.

V and J are TRBV27 and TRBJ1-5, with D possibly matching TRBD1 (6 bases). Germline V CDR1 and CDR2: MNHEY, SMNVEV (reference sequence). This CDR3 comprises 15 residues. Between the trimmed V and J ends, which lost 5 bases and 1 base, there was a span of 12 bases. CDR3 sequence (DNA): TGTGCCAGCAGTGTCACAGGGTACAGCAATCAGCCCCAGCATTTT. This translates into CASSVTGYSNQPQHF.

The chain joins TRBV4-2 to TRBJ2-1, with 7 nucleotides matching TRBD2. CDR3 size: 17 residues. The V and J ends lost 1 base and 2 bases, in that order; junction bases with no gene match: 8. Germline V CDR1 and CDR2: LGHNA, YNFKEQ. CDR3 sequence reads: CASSQAVGGRPYNEQFF. DNA of the CDR3: TGTGCCAGCAGCCAAGCGGTTGGCGGGAGACCCTACAATGAGCAGTTCTTC.